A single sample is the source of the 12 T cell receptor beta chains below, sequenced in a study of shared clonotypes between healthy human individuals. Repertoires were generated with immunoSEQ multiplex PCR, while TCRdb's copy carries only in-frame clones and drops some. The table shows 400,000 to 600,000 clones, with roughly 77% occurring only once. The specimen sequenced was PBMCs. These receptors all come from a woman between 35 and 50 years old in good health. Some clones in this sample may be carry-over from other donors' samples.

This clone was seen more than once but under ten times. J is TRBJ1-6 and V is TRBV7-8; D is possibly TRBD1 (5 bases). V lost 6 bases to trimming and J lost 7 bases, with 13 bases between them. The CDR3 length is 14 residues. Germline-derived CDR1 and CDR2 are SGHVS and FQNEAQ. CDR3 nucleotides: TGTGCCAGCAGTCAAGGTTGGGGGAATTCACCCCTCCACTTT. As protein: CASSQGWGNSPLHF.

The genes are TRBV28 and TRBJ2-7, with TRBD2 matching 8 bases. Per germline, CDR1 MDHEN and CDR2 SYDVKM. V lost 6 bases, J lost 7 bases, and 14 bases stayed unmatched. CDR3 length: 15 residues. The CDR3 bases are TGTGCCAGCAGAATCGGGGGGGGCCGGCGCACGGAGCAGTACTTC. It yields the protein CASRIGGGRRTEQYF.

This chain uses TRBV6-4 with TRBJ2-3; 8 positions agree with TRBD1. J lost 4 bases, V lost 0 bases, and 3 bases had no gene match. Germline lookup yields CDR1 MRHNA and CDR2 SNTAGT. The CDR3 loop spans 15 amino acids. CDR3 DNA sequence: TGTGCCAGCAGTGACTCCGCAGGGGGCGCAGATACGCAGTATTTT. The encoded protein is CASSDSAGGADTQYF.

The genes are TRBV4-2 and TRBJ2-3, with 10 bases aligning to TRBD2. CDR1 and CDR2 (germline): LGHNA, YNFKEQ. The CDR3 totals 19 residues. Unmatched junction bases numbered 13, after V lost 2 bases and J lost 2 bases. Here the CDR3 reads CASSQQEASGSGDTDTQYF. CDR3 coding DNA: TGTGCCAGCAGCCAACAGGAGGCTAGCGGGAGTGGGGACACAGATACGCAGTATTTT.

The CDR3 loop is CASSRETNYGYTF. DNA for the CDR3: TGTGCCAGCTCACGTGAGACAAACTATGGCTACACCTTC. The chain uses TRBV18 and TRBJ1-2; D gene ambiguous. Germline V gene lookup returns CDR1 KGHSH and CDR2 LQKENI. V gave up 4 bases and J gave up 2 bases, with 8 bases separating them. The CDR3 is made up of 13 amino acids.

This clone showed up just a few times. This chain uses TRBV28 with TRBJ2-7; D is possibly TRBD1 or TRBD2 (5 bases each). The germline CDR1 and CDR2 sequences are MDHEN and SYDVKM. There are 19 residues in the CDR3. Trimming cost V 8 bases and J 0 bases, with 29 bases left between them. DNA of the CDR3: TGTGCCAGCTTTACCCCCGGGCAGGGAGACCTCAGACTCTCCTACGAGCAGTACTTC. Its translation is CASFTPGQGDLRLSYEQYF. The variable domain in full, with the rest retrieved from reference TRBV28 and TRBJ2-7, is DVKVTQSSRYLVKRTGEKVFLECVQDMDHENMFWYRQDPGLGLRLIYFSYDVKMKEKGDIPEGYSVSREKKERFSLILESASTNQTSMYLCASFTPGQGDLRLSYEQYFGPGTRLTVT.

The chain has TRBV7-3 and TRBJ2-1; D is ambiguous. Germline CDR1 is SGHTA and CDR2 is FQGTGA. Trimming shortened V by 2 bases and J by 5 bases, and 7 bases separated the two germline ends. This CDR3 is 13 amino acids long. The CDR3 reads CASSLDWNNEQFF. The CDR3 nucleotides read TGTGCCAGCAGCTTAGACTGGAACAATGAGCAGTTCTTC.

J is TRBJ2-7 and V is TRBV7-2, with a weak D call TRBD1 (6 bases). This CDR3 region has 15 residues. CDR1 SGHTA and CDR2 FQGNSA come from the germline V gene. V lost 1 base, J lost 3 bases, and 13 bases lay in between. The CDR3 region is CASSLGTGLIYEQYF. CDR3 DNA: TGTGCCAGCAGCTTAGGTACAGGGCTTATCTACGAGCAGTACTTC.

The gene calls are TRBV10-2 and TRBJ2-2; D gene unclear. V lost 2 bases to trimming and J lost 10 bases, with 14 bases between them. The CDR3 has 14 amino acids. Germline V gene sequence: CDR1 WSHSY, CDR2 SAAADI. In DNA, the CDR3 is TGCGCCAGCAGTGAGAATCAGCCACCTTCGGAGCTGTTTTTT. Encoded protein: CASSENQPPSELFF.

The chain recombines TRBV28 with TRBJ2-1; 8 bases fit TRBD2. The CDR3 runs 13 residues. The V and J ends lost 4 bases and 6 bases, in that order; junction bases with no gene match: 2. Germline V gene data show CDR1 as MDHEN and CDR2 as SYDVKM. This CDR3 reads CASSWRGANEQFF. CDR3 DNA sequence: TGTGCCAGCAGTTGGCGGGGGGCCAATGAGCAGTTCTTC.

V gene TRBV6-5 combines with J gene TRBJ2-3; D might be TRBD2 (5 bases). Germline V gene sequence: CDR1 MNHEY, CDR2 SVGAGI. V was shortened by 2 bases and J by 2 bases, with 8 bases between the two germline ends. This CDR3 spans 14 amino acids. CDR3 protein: CASSYGGFTDTQYF. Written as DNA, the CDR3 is TGTGCCAGCAGTTACGGCGGGTTCACAGATACGCAGTATTTT.

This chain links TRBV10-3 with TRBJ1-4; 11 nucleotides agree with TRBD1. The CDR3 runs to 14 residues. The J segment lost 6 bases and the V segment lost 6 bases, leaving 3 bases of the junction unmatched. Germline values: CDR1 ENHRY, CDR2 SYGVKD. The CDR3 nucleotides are TGTGCCATCAGGCCGGGACAGGGGGATGAAAAACTGTTTTTT. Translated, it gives CAIRPGQGDEKLFF.